The 7 T cell receptor beta chains below were found in one sample sequenced in a study of vaccination and CD4 T cells after COVID-19 (dated by TCRdb to 2021 to 2024). In light of the paper, this sample's treatment or condition label describes: roughly 10-day PBMC culture with coronavirus spike peptide pools or control peptides (ViraFEST assay). Receptor libraries were prepared by PCR. The instrument was an Illumina iSeq 100. TCR sequencing of DNA from cultured CD4+ T cells used the Oncomine TCR Beta short-read assay at the Johns Hopkins FTIC core. Using fastp at Q25 and MiXCR, TCRdb reprocessed the public reads and kept productive beta chains. Identical CDR3 proteins give one entry, which carries the most common genes and DNA. The table for this sample lists 15,000 to 20,000 distinct CDR3 sequences; about 75% of them were counted only once. More than 15% of the sample is taken by the ten largest. These TCRs' antigens remain unknown.

The sample comprised CD4+ T cells from blood, cultured in vitro. These receptors came from a human donor who had recovered from COVID-19.

The CDR3, as DNA: TGTGCCAGCAGCCCCTTCGGAGCTGAGAGAACCGGGGAGCTGTTTTTT. It specifies CASSPFGAERTGELFF. This chain connects TRBV7-9 to TRBJ2-2, with D unclear. Trimming took off 5 bases at V and 5 bases at J, with 18 bases between the two ends. This CDR3 region has 16 residues. Germline V gives CDR1 SEHNR, CDR2 FQNEAQ (reference sequence).

This clonotype was counted only a few times. The gene calls are TRBV7-3 and TRBJ2-2; 8 positions agree with TRBD2. The CDR3 length is 15 residues. Trimming at V came to 5 bases and at J to 4 bases, leaving 6 bases not matched to a gene. Germline V gives CDR1 SGHTA, CDR2 FQGTGA. CDR3 region: CASSIGLAGTGELFF. In DNA, the CDR3 is TGTGCCAGCAGCATCGGACTAGCAGGCACCGGGGAGCTGTTTTTT.

The CDR3 region has the DNA TGCAGTGCTAGCGCGCGAGCGGGAGGGTTCTTTAGCACAGATACGCAGTATTTT. This codes for CSASARAGGFFSTDTQYF. The gene calls are TRBV20-1 and TRBJ2-3; 10 bases map to TRBD2. Germline assignment: CDR1 DFQATT and CDR2 SNEGSKA (reference sequence). The junction had 12 bases not matched to a gene; V was cut back by 3 bases and J by 0 bases. This CDR3 contains 18 residues.

CDR3 in amino acids: CASRPRQGGLETQYF. The CDR3 nucleotides read TGCGCCAGCCGCCCCCGTCAGGGAGGTTTGGAGACCCAGTACTTC. This chain uses TRBV5-1 with TRBJ2-5; possibly TRBD2 for D (6 bases). CDR3 length: 15 residues. Germline V gene lookup returns CDR1 SGHRS and CDR2 YFSETQ. The V and J ends lost 7 bases and 5 bases respectively, with 21 bases between them.

This clonotype appeared a few times. The rearrangement uses TRBV7-2 and TRBJ2-3; 13 bases are shared with TRBD2. The CDR3 has 16 amino acids. The junction had 9 bases not matched to a gene; V was cut back by 1 base and J by 11 bases. Germline V gene sequence: CDR1 SGHTA, CDR2 FQGNSA. Here the CDR3 reads CASSLVSGLAGREQYF. CDR3 DNA sequence: TGTGCCAGCAGCTTAGTGTCGGGACTAGCGGGGAGGGAGCAGTATTTT.

This chain connects TRBV6-1 to TRBJ2-1; 11 bases map to TRBD1. Germline V gene lookup returns CDR1 MNHNS and CDR2 SASEGT. Trimming at V came to 6 bases and at J to 7 bases, leaving 8 bases not matched to a gene. The CDR3 covers 15 residues. The DNA of the CDR3 is TGTGCCAGCAGGACGGACAGGGGGCGCATGAATGAGCAGTTCTTC. Translating gives CASRTDRGRMNEQFF.

The chain is built from TRBV6-1 and TRBJ2-2; 7 nucleotides align to TRBD1. V lost 1 base, J lost 5 bases, and 13 bases stayed unmatched. This CDR3 region has 18 residues. CDR1 is MNHNS and CDR2 is SASEGT in the germline V gene. CDR3 bases: TGTGCCAGCAGTGAAGTGAGGGACAGAAAAAAAGGGACCGGGGAGCTGTTTTTT. Translating gives CASSEVRDRKKGTGELFF.